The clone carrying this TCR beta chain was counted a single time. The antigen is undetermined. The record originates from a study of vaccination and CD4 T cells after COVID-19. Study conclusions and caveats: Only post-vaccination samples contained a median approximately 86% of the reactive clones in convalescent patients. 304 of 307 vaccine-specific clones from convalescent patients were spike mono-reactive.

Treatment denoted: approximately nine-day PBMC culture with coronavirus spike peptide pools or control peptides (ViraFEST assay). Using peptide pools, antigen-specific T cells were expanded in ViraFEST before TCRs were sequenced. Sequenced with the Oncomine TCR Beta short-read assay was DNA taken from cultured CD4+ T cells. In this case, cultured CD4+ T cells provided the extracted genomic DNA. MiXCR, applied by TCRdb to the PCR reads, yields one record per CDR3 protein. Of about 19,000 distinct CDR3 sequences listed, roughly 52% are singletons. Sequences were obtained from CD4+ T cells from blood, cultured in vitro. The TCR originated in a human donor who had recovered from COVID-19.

The CDR3 bases are TGTGCCAGCTCACCACCTCAGCTCCTGGGGTTAGAGACCCAGTACTTC. This translates into CASSPPQLLGLETQYF. The rearrangement links TRBV18 to TRBJ2-5, with no clear D. The germline CDR1 and CDR2 sequences are KGHSH and LQKENI. V was shortened by 0 bases and J by 4 bases, with 15 bases between the two germline ends. There are 16 residues in the CDR3.